This TCR beta chain was sequenced in a study of OX40 agonist ivuxolimab in advanced cancers. Whole-study context: Patients received ivuxolimab, an agonistic anti-OX40 (CD134) antibody. The group had a mean age of approximately 60 years, ranged from roughly 23 to 79, and was roughly 83% male. Checkpoint inhibitors had been given previously to roughly 36% of patients.

Profiling relied on immunoSEQ multiplex PCR, and the TCRdb table lists in-frame clones only, not all of them. The sample includes 91,000 or so clones, just over 85% of them seen just once. J lost 5 bases, V lost 2 bases, and 8 bases had no gene match. This CDR3 comprises 15 residues. Germline-derived CDR1 and CDR2 are SGHRS and YFSETQ. Sampled blood was obtained at baseline, cycle 4 day 1, and cycle 7 day 1. This TCR came from an adult with an advanced solid tumor such as melanoma, head and neck, liver or kidney cancer. The specimen comprised CD4+ or CD8+ T cells sorted from blood, sampled in a trial of the OX40 agonist ivuxolimab. The rearrangement links TRBV5-1 to TRBJ2-7, with 9 bases lining up with TRBD1. This CDR3 is CASSFGQGTLHEQYF. CDR3 DNA sequence: TGCGCCAGCAGCTTTGGACAGGGGACCCTCCACGAGCAGTACTTC.